The 29 T cell receptor beta chains presented below share a single source sample, sequenced in a study of T cells in Graves' hyperthyroidism and ophthalmopathy. Amplified TCR beta CDR3 regions derived from RNA transcripts. Researchers ran a first-round RT-PCR on the TCR CDR3 using the HTBI primer set. TCRdb independently ran MiXCR on the multiplex PCR reads; one entry per CDR3 protein. The sample records around 530,000 distinct CDR3 sequences, under 20% being singletons. Specimen: blood. The receptors were sampled from a woman under 30 with Graves' ophthalmopathy.

This clonotype appeared many times. The chain combines TRBV5-1 with TRBJ1-5, with D hard to call. V was clipped by 0 bases and J by 11 bases, with 3 bases between them. CDR1 SGHRS and CDR2 YFSETQ come from the germline V gene. The CDR3 covers 10 residues. The CDR3, as DNA: TGCGCCAGCAGCTTGGTGGCCCAGCATTTT. Translated: CASSLVAQHF.

The genes are TRBV25-1 and TRBJ2-5; D perhaps matches TRBD1 (6 bases). From germline, CDR1 is MGHDK and CDR2 SYGVNS. The ends were cut back, 6 bases at V and 3 bases at J, with 17 bases in the middle. CDR3 length: 15 residues. The CDR3 sequence is CASSPSGTSKETQYF. CDR3 nucleotides: TGTGCCAGCAGCCCCTCCGGGACATCCAAAGAGACCCAGTACTTC.

The chain carries TRBV15 and TRBJ2-4; 7 nucleotides align to TRBD2. The CDR3 sequence is 15 residues long. The germline CDR1 and CDR2 sequences are LNHNV and YYDKDF (reference sequence). Trimming removed 1 base from V and 6 bases from J; junction bases left unmatched: 6. In DNA, the CDR3 is TGTGCCACCAGCAGAGGGGGCAGGGAGGGAAACATTCAGTACTTC. Protein: CATSRGGREGNIQYF.

In nucleotides, the CDR3 is TGTGCCAGCAGGGCCGACAGGGGATTTGGGGAAAAACTGTTTTTT. This encodes CASRADRGFGEKLFF. This rearrangement joins TRBV7-9 to TRBJ1-4; TRBD1 agrees at 8 bases. V dropped 6 bases and J dropped 8; count of bases not matched to a gene: 11. There are 15 residues in the CDR3. CDR1 SEHNR and CDR2 FQNEAQ come from the germline V gene (reference sequence).

A few counts support this clonotype. The J gene is TRBJ2-3, the V gene TRBV9; 7 nucleotides match TRBD2. With 0 bases clipped from V and 4 bases from J, the junction kept 2 bases outside the gene matches. This CDR3 contains 14 residues. Germline-derived CDR1 and CDR2 are SGDLS and YYNGEE. In DNA, the CDR3 is TGTGCCAGCAGCGTAGGGGAGGGCTCAGATACGCAGTATTTT. Its translation is CASSVGEGSDTQYF.

The table lists this clonotype with many counts. The V call is TRBV5-5, the J call TRBJ2-1, with D unresolved. Germline V gives CDR1 SGHKS, CDR2 YYEKEE (reference sequence). Trimming removed 4 bases from V and 6 bases from J, with 14 bases in between. The CDR3 length is 14 residues. DNA of the CDR3: TGTGCCAGCAGCCGTCCAGCTTTCGGCAATGAGCAGTTCTTC. It translates to CASSRPAFGNEQFF. Together with reference TRBV5-5 and TRBJ2-1, the CDR3 gives the full variable domain: DAGVTQSPTHLIKTRGQQVTLRCSPISGHKSVSWYQQVLGQGPQFIFQYYEKEERGRGNFPDRFSARQFPNYSSELNVNALLLGDSALYLCASSRPAFGNEQFFGPGTRLTVL.

The chain uses TRBV4-3 and TRBJ1-2; D might be TRBD1 (5 bases). The CDR3 runs to 16 residues. V lost 1 base and J 4 bases, leaving 16 bases between the germline ends. Germline CDR1 LGHNA, CDR2 YSLEER. DNA for the CDR3: TGCGCCAGCAGCCAAGTTCGGGGCCCTGGGGCCTATGGCTACACCTTC. As protein: CASSQVRGPGAYGYTF.

This clonotype was detected many times. The chain joins TRBV30 to TRBJ1-1, with 10 bases fitting TRBD1. J lost 8 bases, V lost 2 bases, and 5 bases had no gene match. Per germline, CDR1 GTSNPN and CDR2 SVGIG (reference sequence). The CDR3 has 13 amino acids. The CDR3 sequence is CAWSRDRGAEAFF. The CDR3 nucleotides read TGTGCCTGGAGTCGGGACAGGGGAGCCGAAGCTTTCTTT.

This clonotype was seen at least ten times. V gene TRBV27 combines with J gene TRBJ1-5, with 9 positions matching TRBD1. CDR3 length: 15 residues. The germline CDR1 and CDR2 sequences are MNHEY and SMNVEV (reference sequence). V was clipped by 2 bases and J by 7 bases; unmatched bases: 6. The CDR3 spells CASSLTGGGSQPQHF. The DNA of the CDR3 is TGTGCCAGCAGTTTAACAGGGGGCGGGAGCCAGCCCCAGCATTTT.

In this sample, this clonotype turned up a few times. The chain joins TRBV12-5 to TRBJ1-5; no definite D call. The CDR3 runs to 12 residues. Trimming pared 1 base from V and 6 bases from J, leaving 4 bases between. Germline V gene lookup returns CDR1 LGHNT and CDR2 FRNRAP. CDR3 nucleotide sequence: TGTGCTAGTGGTTTGGGGGGTCAGCCCCAGCATTTT. Residues: CASGLGGQPQHF. The complete variable domain, with remaining parts taken from reference TRBV12-5 and TRBJ1-5, reads DARVTQTPRHKVTEMGQEVTMRCQPILGHNTVFWYRQTMMQGLELLAYFRNRAPLDDSGMPKDRFSAEMPDATLATLKIQPSEPRDSAVYFCASGLGGQPQHFGDGTRLSIL.

The CDR3 region is CASSSATTFLEQFF. CDR3 coding DNA: TGTGCCAGCAGTTCAGCCACGACCTTTCTTGAGCAGTTCTTC. J is TRBJ2-1 and V is TRBV27; D not resolved. This CDR3 region has 14 residues. Trimming removed 4 bases from V and 9 bases from J, with 16 bases in between. Germline V CDR1 and CDR2: MNHEY, SMNVEV (reference sequence).

This clonotype was seen ten or more times. V usage is TRBV7-2 and J usage is TRBJ1-3; D gene uncertain. V dropped 1 base and J dropped 3 bases, with 7 bases sitting between them. Per germline, CDR1 SGHTA and CDR2 FQGNSA. CDR3 size: 14 residues. As DNA, the CDR3 is TGTGCCAGCAGCTTAGTGGGTGGTGGAAACACCATATATTTT. It yields the protein CASSLVGGGNTIYF.

V and J are TRBV28 and TRBJ2-2; 10 bases are a match to TRBD1. Germline V gene sequence: CDR1 MDHEN, CDR2 SYDVKM. This CDR3 has 15 amino acids. The V and J ends lost 5 bases and 6 bases, in that order; junction bases with no gene match: 6. The CDR3 nucleotides are TGTGCCAGCAGTCGGGGGACAGGGGAGTCCGGGGAGCTGTTTTTT. Translation: CASSRGTGESGELFF.

This clonotype was seen ten or more times. This sequence joins TRBV2 and TRBJ1-2; 7 bases align to TRBD1. V lost 0 bases and J lost 7; bases outside the gene matches: 5. Germline V gene sequence: CDR1 SNHLY, CDR2 FYNNEI. The CDR3 length is 14 residues. The CDR3 nucleotides read TGTGCCAGCAGTGAAGCGCAGGGGGTCGCTGGCTACACCTTC. It codes for CASSEAQGVAGYTF. The full variable domain, its missing parts supplied by reference TRBV2 and TRBJ1-2, is EPEVTQTPSHQVTQMGQEVILRCVPISNHLYFYWYRQILGQKVEFLVSFYNNEISEKSEIFDDQFSVERPDGSNFTLKIRSTKLEDSAMYFCASSEAQGVAGYTFGSGTRLTVV.

This clonotype was picked up many times. V usage is TRBV7-3 and J usage is TRBJ2-1; no firm D call. From germline, CDR1 is SGHTA and CDR2 FQGTGA. V shed 1 base and J shed 9 bases, with 10 bases lying between them. This CDR3 region has 13 residues. The CDR3 DNA reads as TGTGCCAGCAGCTTAAGTCCCGTGGGTGAGCAGTTCTTC. It is translated as CASSLSPVGEQFF. The whole variable domain, remainder taken from reference TRBV7-3 and TRBJ2-1, is GAGVSQTPSNKVTEKGKYVELRCDPISGHTALYWYRQSLGQGPEFLIYFQGTGAADDSGLPNDRFFAVRPEGSVSTLKIQRTERGDSAVYLCASSLSPVGEQFFGPGTRLTVL.

This clonotype was found many times. V usage is TRBV30 and J usage is TRBJ2-1, with D possibly matching TRBD2 (5 bases). The V gene lost 3 bases and the J gene lost 7 bases, with 10 bases spanning the gap. The germline V gene encodes CDR1 GTSNPN and CDR2 SVGIG (reference sequence). The CDR3 spans 12 residues. Here the CDR3 reads CAWSGLSNEQFF. CDR3 nucleotides: TGTGCCTGGAGCGGACTTAGTAATGAGCAGTTCTTC.

This clonotype was recorded at least ten times. V is TRBV12-3 or TRBV12-4 and J is TRBJ2-1; D could derive from TRBD1 or TRBD2 (5 bases each). CDR3 length: 11 residues. Trimming pared 7 bases from V and 8 bases from J, leaving 9 bases between. The chain's CDR3 is CASTRDHEQFF. The CDR3 DNA sequence: TGTGCCAGCACCCGGGACCATGAGCAGTTCTTC.

This rearrangement joins TRBV11-2 to TRBJ2-2; possibly TRBD1 for D (6 bases). Trimming took off 5 bases at V and 7 bases at J, with 14 bases between the two ends. CDR1 and CDR2 from the germline V gene are SGHAT and FQNNGV. The CDR3 contains 14 residues. This CDR3 reads CASSKYRAGGELFF. The CDR3 bases are TGTGCCAGCAGCAAATACAGGGCCGGCGGGGAGCTGTTTTTT.

This clonotype showed up just a few times. J is TRBJ2-7 and V is TRBV6-1; 12 bases agree with TRBD1. The CDR3 loop spans 17 amino acids. Per germline, CDR1 MNHNS and CDR2 SASEGT. Germline trimming cut 5 bases from V and 2 bases from J; bases unmatched to any gene: 10. The CDR3 here is CASSSGQGAGSPYEQYF. For the CDR3, the DNA is TGTGCCAGCAGTTCGGGACAGGGGGCCGGTAGTCCCTACGAGCAGTACTTC.

This clonotype was picked up a small number of times. V and J are TRBV28 and TRBJ1-1; weak D call: TRBD1 (5 bases). The V end lost 3 bases, the J end lost 0 bases, and 23 bases lay between the germline ends. The CDR3 sequence is 19 residues long. CDR1 is MDHEN, CDR2 SYDVKM, per germline. The CDR3, as DNA: TGTGCCAGCAGTTTTGGAGGGGTACTGGGTTTCCCAATGAACACTGAAGCTTTCTTT. Protein product: CASSFGGVLGFPMNTEAFF.

In its sample, this clonotype was seen a few times. CDR3 protein: CASEGRSSTEQYF. CDR3 nucleotides: TGTGCCAGCGAGGGTCGGAGCTCCACCGAGCAGTACTTC. The rearrangement uses TRBV12-3 or TRBV12-4 and TRBJ2-7; tentative D call: TRBD2 (5 bases). The ends were cut back, 8 bases at V and 6 bases at J, with 17 bases in the middle. The CDR3 is 13 residues long.

CDR3 nucleotides: TGTGCCATCAGTCTACAGAACTACGAGCAGTACTTC. As protein: CAISLQNYEQYF. The chain is built from TRBV10-3 and TRBJ2-7; D uncertain. There are 12 residues in the CDR3. Per germline, CDR1 ENHRY and CDR2 SYGVKD. V lost 5 bases to trimming and J lost 3 bases, with 8 bases between them.

The sample holds many counts of this clonotype. This sequence joins TRBV6-5 and TRBJ2-3; 14 nucleotides match TRBD2. The CDR3 loop spans 16 amino acids. Trimming took 2 bases from V and 4 from J; bases not matched to a gene: 2. CDR1 and CDR2 (germline): MNHEY, SVGAGI. The CDR3, as DNA: TGTGCCAGCAGTTACCGGGGACTAGCGGGGGCAGATACGCAGTATTTT. Its translation: CASSYRGLAGADTQYF.

This clonotype was recorded at least ten times. V and J are TRBV7-2 and TRBJ2-7; 13 nucleotides align to TRBD2. CDR3 length equals 16 residues. The V gene end was trimmed by 1 base and the J gene end by 4 bases; junction bases not matched to a gene: 4. Germline assignment: CDR1 SGHTA and CDR2 FQGNSA. The CDR3 region is CASSLGGLAGFYEQYF. CDR3 sequence (DNA): TGTGCCAGCAGCTTAGGGGGACTAGCGGGGTTTTACGAGCAGTACTTC.

V is TRBV9 and J is TRBJ2-3; 11 bases align to TRBD2. The germline V gene encodes CDR1 SGDLS and CDR2 YYNGEE. With V trimmed by 6 bases and J by 5 bases, 8 bases remained unmatched. The CDR3 spans 15 residues. CDR3 loop: CASTPLGLAEDTQYF. Here the CDR3 DNA reads TGTGCCAGCACCCCATTGGGACTAGCGGAAGATACGCAGTATTTT.

The sample holds many counts of this clonotype. A junction end diverges from the germline sequence, so it may reflect a read error. V usage is TRBV6-1 and J usage is TRBJ2-7; 7 bases match TRBD2. Germline V gene data show CDR1 as MNHNS and CDR2 as SASEGT. This CDR3 is 15 amino acids long. CDR3 loop: CSSSVTSEASYEQYF. The DNA for the CDR3 is TGTTCCAGCAGTGTTACTAGCGAGGCCTCCTACGAGCAGTACTTC.

V is TRBV18 and J is TRBJ2-7; 11 bases map to TRBD1. This CDR3 comprises 17 residues. The junction had 8 bases not matched to a gene; V was cut back by 3 bases and J by 1 base. Germline CDR1 and CDR2: KGHSH and LQKENI. The CDR3, as DNA: TGTGCCAGCTCACCTCGGGACAGGGGGAGAGGATCCTACGAGCAGTACTTC. Protein product: CASSPRDRGRGSYEQYF.

CDR3 protein: CASSFLGTGTTDTQYF. The CDR3 DNA is TGTGCCAGCAGTTTCCTCGGGACAGGGACAACAGATACGCAGTATTTT. The gene calls are TRBV28 and TRBJ2-3, with 9 bases lining up with TRBD1. This CDR3 has 16 residues. Germline CDR1 is MDHEN and CDR2 is SYDVKM. V gave up 3 bases and J gave up 3 bases; unmatched junction bases: 7.

V is TRBV10-3 and J is TRBJ1-6; 7 nucleotides line up with TRBD1. The germline gives CDR1 ENHRY, CDR2 SYGVKD. This CDR3 region has 14 residues. With 5 bases clipped from V and 7 bases from J, the junction kept 5 bases outside the gene matches. CDR3 in amino acids: CAISPARGNSPLHF. The CDR3 DNA sequence: TGTGCCATCAGTCCGGCCAGGGGGAATTCACCCCTCCACTTT.